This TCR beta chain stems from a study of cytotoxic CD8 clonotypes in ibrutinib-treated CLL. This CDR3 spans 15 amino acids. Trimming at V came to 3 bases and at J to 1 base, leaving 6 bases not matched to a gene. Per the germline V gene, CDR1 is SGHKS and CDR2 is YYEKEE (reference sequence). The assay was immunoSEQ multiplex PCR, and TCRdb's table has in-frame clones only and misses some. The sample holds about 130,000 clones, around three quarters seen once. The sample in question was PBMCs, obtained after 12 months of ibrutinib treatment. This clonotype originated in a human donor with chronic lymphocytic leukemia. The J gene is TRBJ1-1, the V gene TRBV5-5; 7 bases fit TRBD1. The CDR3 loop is CASSWRQGGNTEAFF. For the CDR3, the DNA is TGTGCCAGCAGCTGGAGACAGGGAGGGAACACTGAAGCTTTCTTT.